These T cell receptor beta chains were read from a single sample in a study of blood T cell repertoires in COVID-19. Profiled with immunoSEQ multiplex PCR; TCRdb holds only in-frame clones, not every one. The sample records roughly 480,000 clones, about 88% being singletons. Material for sequencing was peripheral blood. These receptors were taken from a man aged 18 to 30 with COVID-19, enrolled during active disease. Each CDR3 is given without its conserved first and last residue.

V	length	CDR3
TRBV28	10	ASSLGSYEQY
TRBV5-1	12	ASSLGGGETEAF
TRBV5-1	15	ASSFNQPPSSYNEQF
TRBV6-1	13	ASSEAGTVNTEAF
TRBV6-6	12	ASSYGQTNEKLF
TRBV5-1	13	ASSLGTGLAGELF
TRBV5-8	15	ASSSLAGGSSYNEQF
TRBV7-9	13	ASSQGTDPRGELF
TRBV5-4	10	ASSSRDSEAF
TRBV27	14	ASRYTGTGGTDTQY
TRBV3-1/TRBV3-2	15	ASSQGTSGFDSYEQY
TRBV5-4	14	ASSPAGTSGTDTQY
TRBV6-2/TRBV6-3	16	ASSYTRTGVGSTDTQY
TRBV3-1/TRBV3-2	14	ASSQARDRGTGELF
TRBV7-3	11	ASSQYGDNEQF
TRBV3-1/TRBV3-2	13	ASSPLAGVNYEQY
TRBV7-2	11	ASRPRGYNEQF
TRBV19	14	ASSIGQGISGNTIY
TRBV6-5	11	ASIRGRTDTQY
TRBV7-9	13	ASSLGLARQDEQF
TRBV11-2	14	ASIKDAFDSNEKLF
TRBV6-6	11	ASRQRNDNEQF
TRBV7-9	13	ATGLAGANTGELF
TRBV10-1	16	ASSGSGTSGSRGETQY
TRBV7-3	13	ASSLDSLSYNEQF
TRBV2	13	ASSLAGRNTGELF
TRBV19	14	ASRMGLAGAGETQY
TRBV7-8	11	ASSRNSFGELF
TRBV6-5	11	ASSLRGTTEAF
TRBV15	11	ATGDRVVATQY
TRBV2	11	ASSEPNQQGGF
TRBV19	12	ASTLTGSNPEAF
TRBV7-8	19	ASSLGRLLIRQNFSGNTIY
TRBV9	13	ASSVGSGGAETQY
TRBV4-1	16	ASSRTTPGQGGRETQY
TRBV10-2	13	ASSDQGRGTYEQY
TRBV28	12	ASIVGSSGNTIY
TRBV2	13	ASSLPSNPVGEQF
TRBV4-1	12	ASSQDRGRSPLH
TRBV30	16	ASDSRGLAGGSVNEQF
TRBV7-9	12	ASSLDTFHYGYT
TRBV6-5	13	ASSYSIVDRDGYT
TRBV18	14	ATPRRTSGYTDTQY
TRBV6-5	13	ASSNIGTGHGEQY
TRBV5-5	10	ASSLSGYGYT
TRBV3-1/TRBV3-2	13	ASSQDDRADYGYT
TRBV5-5	14	ASSLNGPSLQETQY
TRBV7-6	14	ASSLEGSGRNKEQY
TRBV18	12	ASSPPGGGELQF
TRBV14	11	ASSLDRVEKLF
TRBV29-1	14	SVPLTGLFNTGELF
TRBV6-1	13	ASSEWGQGAYEQY
TRBV15	13	ATSTRTSGYETQY
TRBV18	14	ASSLGHARLTGELF
TRBV5-8	9	ASNRAGELF
TRBV19	14	ASSIGQGGSYNEQF
TRBV7-9	10	ANSGQNYEQY
TRBV11-2	14	ASSPRRAGLVDTQY
TRBV6-1	13	ASSEFMAGGNEQF